These T cell receptor beta chains were read from a single sample in a study of blood T cell repertoires in COVID-19. Assay used: immunoSEQ multiplex PCR; TCRdb lists only in-frame clones, some missing. The top ten clones hold roughly 7.8% of a sample with 200,000 to 300,000 clones, about nine tenths of them seen once. The material sequenced was peripheral blood. The receptors shown here come from a man in his 60s who had recovered from COVID-19. CDR3s leave out the opening cysteine and the closing phenylalanine or tryptophan. Fields, in order: CDR3 protein, V gene, CDR3 length, D gene. D genes are given only for firm matches.

CDR3aa: ASSSDRGLYGYT
v_gene: TRBV6-6
len: 12
d_gene: TRBD1

CDR3aa: ASSQDRGTEAF
v_gene: TRBV6-4
len: 11
d_gene: TRBD1

CDR3aa: ASSGGRHQPQH
v_gene: TRBV2
len: 11
d_gene: -

CDR3aa: ASRPGQGGYGYT
v_gene: TRBV5-1
len: 12
d_gene: TRBD1

CDR3aa: ASSTKEGGNTIY
v_gene: TRBV5-1
len: 12
d_gene: -

CDR3aa: ASSLMGAEGQETQY
v_gene: TRBV5-1
len: 14
d_gene: -

CDR3aa: ASSLSGLANRNEQF
v_gene: TRBV7-8
len: 14
d_gene: TRBD2

CDR3aa: ATTRGGRSNQPQH
v_gene: TRBV15
len: 13
d_gene: -

CDR3aa: ASSRIGTDTQY
v_gene: TRBV4-2
len: 11
d_gene: -

CDR3aa: ASSPYESINQPQH
v_gene: TRBV6-5
len: 13
d_gene: -

CDR3aa: ASRLAGRPDTQY
v_gene: TRBV2
len: 12
d_gene: TRBD2

CDR3aa: ASSFYRAYTGELF
v_gene: TRBV27
len: 13
d_gene: -

CDR3aa: ASHFSGTGELF
v_gene: TRBV19
len: 11
d_gene: TRBD2

CDR3aa: ASSSRTAETQY
v_gene: TRBV13
len: 11
d_gene: -

CDR3aa: AWRTTGANYGYT
v_gene: TRBV30
len: 12
d_gene: TRBD1

CDR3aa: ASSLGQGTEAF
v_gene: TRBV18
len: 11
d_gene: TRBD1

CDR3aa: ASSSVPGGRETQY
v_gene: TRBV13
len: 13
d_gene: TRBD1

CDR3aa: ASSLGGAILGYGYT
v_gene: TRBV5-5
len: 14
d_gene: -

CDR3aa: ASSQRGSSYNEQF
v_gene: TRBV11-2
len: 13
d_gene: TRBD2

CDR3aa: ASSQAPQRETQY
v_gene: TRBV23-1
len: 12
d_gene: -

CDR3aa: ASSLVPTGGVNTDTQY
v_gene: TRBV5-1
len: 16
d_gene: -

CDR3aa: ASSRCRDRGTPATNEKLF
v_gene: TRBV5-4
len: 18
d_gene: TRBD1

CDR3aa: ASSFLRNEQF
v_gene: TRBV5-1
len: 10
d_gene: -

CDR3aa: ASITDRARNGYT
v_gene: TRBV2
len: 12
d_gene: TRBD1

CDR3aa: ASSQVTGYYNEQF
v_gene: TRBV14
len: 13
d_gene: -

CDR3aa: ASSFPAQGGSNQPQH
v_gene: TRBV28
len: 15
d_gene: TRBD1

CDR3aa: ATSDSPYLGDRETPGELF
v_gene: TRBV24-1
len: 18
d_gene: TRBD1